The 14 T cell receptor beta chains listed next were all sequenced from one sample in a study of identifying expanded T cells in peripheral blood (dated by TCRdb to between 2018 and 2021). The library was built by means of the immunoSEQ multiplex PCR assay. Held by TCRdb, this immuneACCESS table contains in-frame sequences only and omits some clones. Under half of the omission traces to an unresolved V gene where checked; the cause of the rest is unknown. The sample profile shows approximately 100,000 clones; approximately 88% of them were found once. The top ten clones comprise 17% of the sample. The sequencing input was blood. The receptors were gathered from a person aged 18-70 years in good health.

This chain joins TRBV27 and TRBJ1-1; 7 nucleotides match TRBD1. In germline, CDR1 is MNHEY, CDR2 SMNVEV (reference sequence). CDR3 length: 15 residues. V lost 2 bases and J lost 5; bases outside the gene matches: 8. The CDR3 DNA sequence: TGTGCCAGCAGTTTAGTAGGGGGCGCGTGGACTGAAGCTTTCTTT. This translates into CASSLVGGAWTEAFF.

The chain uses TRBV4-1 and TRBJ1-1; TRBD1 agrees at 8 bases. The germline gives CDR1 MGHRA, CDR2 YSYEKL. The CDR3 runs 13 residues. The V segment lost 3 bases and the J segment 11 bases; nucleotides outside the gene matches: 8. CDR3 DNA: TGCGCCAGCAGCCAGGGACAGGCTAGGTGGGCTTTCTTT. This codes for CASSQGQARWAFF.

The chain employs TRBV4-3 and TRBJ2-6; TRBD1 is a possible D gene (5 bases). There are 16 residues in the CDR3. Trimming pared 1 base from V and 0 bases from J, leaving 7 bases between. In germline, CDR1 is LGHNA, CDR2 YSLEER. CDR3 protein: CASSQGGGSGANVLTF. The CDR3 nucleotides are TGCGCCAGCAGCCAAGGGGGCGGCTCTGGGGCCAACGTCCTGACTTTC.

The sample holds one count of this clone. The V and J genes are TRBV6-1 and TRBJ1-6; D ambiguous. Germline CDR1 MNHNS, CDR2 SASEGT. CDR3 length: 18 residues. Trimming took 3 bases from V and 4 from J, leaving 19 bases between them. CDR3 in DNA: TGTGCCAGCAGTGATGTGGCCAACAGACGCTCGTATAATTCACCCCTCCACTTT. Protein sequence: CASSDVANRRSYNSPLHF.

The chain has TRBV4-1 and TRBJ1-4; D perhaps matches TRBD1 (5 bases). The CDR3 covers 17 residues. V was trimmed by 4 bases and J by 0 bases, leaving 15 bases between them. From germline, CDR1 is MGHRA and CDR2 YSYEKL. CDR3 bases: TGCGCCAGCAGCCTTGGCAGGGTTAGAGCAACTAATGAAAAACTGTTTTTT. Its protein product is CASSLGRVRATNEKLFF.

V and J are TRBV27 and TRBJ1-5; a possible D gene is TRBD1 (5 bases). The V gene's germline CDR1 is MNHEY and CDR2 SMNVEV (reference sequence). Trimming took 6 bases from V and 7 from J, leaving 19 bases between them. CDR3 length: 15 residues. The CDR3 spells CASRDSGFPGQPQHF. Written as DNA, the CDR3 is TGTGCCAGCAGAGACAGCGGCTTTCCTGGCCAGCCCCAGCATTTT.

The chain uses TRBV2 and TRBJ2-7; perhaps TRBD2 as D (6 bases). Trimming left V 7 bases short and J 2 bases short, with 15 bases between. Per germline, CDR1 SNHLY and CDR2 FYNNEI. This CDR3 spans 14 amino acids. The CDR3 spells CASTGTSGPYEQYF. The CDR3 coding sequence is TGTGCCAGCACCGGGACTTCCGGACCCTACGAGCAGTACTTC.

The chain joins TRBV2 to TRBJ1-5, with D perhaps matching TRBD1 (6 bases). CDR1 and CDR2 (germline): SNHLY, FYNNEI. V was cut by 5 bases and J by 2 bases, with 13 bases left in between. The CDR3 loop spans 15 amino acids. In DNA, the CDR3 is TGTGCCAGCAGTCTCGGGCCAGGGGGCAATCAGCCCCAGCATTTT. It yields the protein CASSLGPGGNQPQHF.

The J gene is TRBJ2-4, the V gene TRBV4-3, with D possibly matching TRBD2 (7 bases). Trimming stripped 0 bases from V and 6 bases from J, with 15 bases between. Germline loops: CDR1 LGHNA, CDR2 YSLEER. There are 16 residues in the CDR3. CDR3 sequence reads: CASSQERGRGGNIQYF. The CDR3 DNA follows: TGCGCCAGCAGCCAAGAACGGGGGCGCGGGGGAAACATTCAGTACTTC.

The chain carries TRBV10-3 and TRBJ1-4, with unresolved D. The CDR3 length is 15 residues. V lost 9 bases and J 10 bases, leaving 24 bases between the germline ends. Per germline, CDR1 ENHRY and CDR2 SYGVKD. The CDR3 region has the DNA TGTGCCATTTCAGAGCCCAGGATCGACGAGGGAAAACTGTTTTTT. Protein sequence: CAISEPRIDEGKLFF.

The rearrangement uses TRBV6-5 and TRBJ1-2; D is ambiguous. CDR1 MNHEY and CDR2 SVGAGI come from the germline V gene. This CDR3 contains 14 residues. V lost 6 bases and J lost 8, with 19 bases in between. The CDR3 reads CASSLQETVQGYTF. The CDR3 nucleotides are TGTGCCAGCAGCCTGCAGGAGACCGTACAGGGCTACACCTTC.

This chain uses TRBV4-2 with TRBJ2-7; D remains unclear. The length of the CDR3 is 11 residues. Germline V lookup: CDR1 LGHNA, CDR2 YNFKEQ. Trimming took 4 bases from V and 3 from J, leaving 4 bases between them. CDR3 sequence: CASSRNYEQYF. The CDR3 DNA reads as TGTGCCAGCAGCCGCAACTACGAGCAGTACTTC.

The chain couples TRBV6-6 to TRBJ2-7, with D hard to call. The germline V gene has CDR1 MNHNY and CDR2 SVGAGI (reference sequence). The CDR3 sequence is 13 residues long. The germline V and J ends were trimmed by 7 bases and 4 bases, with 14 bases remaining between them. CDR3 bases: TGTGCCAGCACCCACAGCCCGGTATACGAGCAGTACTTC. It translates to CASTHSPVYEQYF.

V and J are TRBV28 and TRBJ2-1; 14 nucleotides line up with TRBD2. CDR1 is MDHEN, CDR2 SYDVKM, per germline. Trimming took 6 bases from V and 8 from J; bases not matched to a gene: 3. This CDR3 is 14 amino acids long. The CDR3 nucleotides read TGTGCCAGCAGCCCGACTAGCGGGGGGGATGAGCAGTTCTTC. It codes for CASSPTSGGDEQFF.